Included here is one T cell receptor beta chain sequence, with context. Its cognate antigen is unknown. This record comes from a study of T cells in localized non-small cell lung cancer. The study's findings and limits: Elevated blood T cell density was associated with longer overall survival. Uninvolved adjacent lung had more T cell clonality than any other tissue, topping tumor.

TCRdb's table, derived via immunoSEQ multiplex PCR, lists solely in-frame clones and lacks some. This table has about 30,000 clones, approximately 91% appearing once. The CDR3 is made up of 17 amino acids. The germline gives CDR1 MNHEY, CDR2 SMNVEV (reference sequence). V shed 2 bases and J shed 4 bases, with 20 bases lying between them. The rearrangement uses TRBV27 and TRBJ1-2; D unclear. The specimen comprised PBMCs, sampled before any cancer treatment. The source of this sequence is a man aged 40-75 years with stage II lung adenocarcinoma. The CDR3 reads CASSLNYATAGVYGYTF. The CDR3 region has the DNA TGTGCCAGCAGTTTAAATTACGCGACGGCCGGGGTCTATGGCTACACCTTC.